The subject of this entry is one T cell receptor (beta chain). The protocol was immunoSEQ multiplex PCR, while the TCRdb copy is restricted to in-frame clones and leaves out a portion. The table includes fewer than 300,000 clones, roughly 85% detected once. These data belong to a study of blood T cell repertoires in COVID-19. The CDR3 runs 14 residues. V trimming: 6 bases; J trimming: 7 bases; junction bases outside the gene matches: 5. The V gene's germline CDR1 is MDHEN and CDR2 SYDVKM. This sequence joins TRBV28 and TRBJ1-6; 8 nucleotides align to TRBD1. The clonotype originates from a woman aged 25-40 years who had recovered from COVID-19. Sequenced input: PBMCs or T cells enriched from blood (not recorded which). The CDR3 nucleotides read TGTGCCAGCAGGCCCACAGGGGGAAATTCACCCCTCCACTTT. Translated: CASRPTGGNSPLHF.